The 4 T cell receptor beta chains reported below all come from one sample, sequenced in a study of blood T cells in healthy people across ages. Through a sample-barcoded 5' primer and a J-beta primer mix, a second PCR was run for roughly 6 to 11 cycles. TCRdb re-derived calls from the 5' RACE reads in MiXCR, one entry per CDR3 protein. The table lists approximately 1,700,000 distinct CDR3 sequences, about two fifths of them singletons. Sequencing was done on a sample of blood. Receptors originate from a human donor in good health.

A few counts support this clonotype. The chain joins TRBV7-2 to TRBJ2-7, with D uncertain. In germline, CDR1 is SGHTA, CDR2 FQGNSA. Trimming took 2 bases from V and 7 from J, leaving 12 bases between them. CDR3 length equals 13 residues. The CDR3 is CTSSLHTGREQYF. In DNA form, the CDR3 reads TGTACCAGCAGCTTACATACCGGTCGGGAGCAGTACTTC.

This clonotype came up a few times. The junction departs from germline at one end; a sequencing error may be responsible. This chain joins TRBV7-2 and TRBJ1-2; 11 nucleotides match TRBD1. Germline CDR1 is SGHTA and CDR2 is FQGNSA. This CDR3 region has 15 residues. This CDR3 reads CASSSRTGGSYGNTF. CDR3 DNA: TGTGCCAGCAGCTCCAGGACAGGGGGCAGCTATGGCAACACCTTC.

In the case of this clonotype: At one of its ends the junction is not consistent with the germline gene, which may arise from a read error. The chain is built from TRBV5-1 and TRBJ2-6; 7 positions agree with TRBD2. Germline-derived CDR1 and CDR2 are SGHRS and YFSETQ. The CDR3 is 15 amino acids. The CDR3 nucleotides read TGCGCCAGCTACCGGGGGGACTCTGGGGCCAACGTCCAGACTTTC. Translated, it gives CASYRGDSGANVQTF. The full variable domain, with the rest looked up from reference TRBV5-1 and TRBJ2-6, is KAGVTQTPRYLIKTRGQQVTLSCSPISGHRSVSWYQQTPGQGLQFLFEYFSETQRNKGNFPGRFSGRQFSNSRSEMNVSTLELGDSALYLCASYRGDSGANVQTFGAGSRLTVL.

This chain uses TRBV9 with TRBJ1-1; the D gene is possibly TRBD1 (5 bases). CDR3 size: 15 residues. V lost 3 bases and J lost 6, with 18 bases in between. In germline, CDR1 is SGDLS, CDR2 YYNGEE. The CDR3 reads CASSGPTGTWAEAFF. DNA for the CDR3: TGTGCCAGCAGCGGGCCTACAGGTACCTGGGCTGAAGCTTTCTTT.